This T cell receptor (beta chain) was sequenced for a study of blood T cell repertoires in COVID-19. Study-level background: Samples taken during acute and convalescent COVID-19 were collected in the United States, Italy and Spain.

Clones were read by immunoSEQ multiplex PCR, and TCRdb kept only the in-frame ones, dropping some. The table has 95,000 to 150,000 clones, less than 90% seen once. This study enrolled people aged 18 to 89 from about 26 US geographic areas. Clinical history reported by participants formed the basis on which cohorts were assigned. Recovered status in Cohort 3 required two negative PCRs, clearance, or symptom resolution. With 5 bases removed from V and 7 bases from J, the gap between germline ends came to 14 bases. CDR1 SGHTA and CDR2 FQGNSA come from the germline V gene. CDR3 length: 13 amino acids. Sequenced material: PBMCs or T cells enriched from blood (not recorded which). This sequence originates from a woman between 25 and 40 years old who had recovered from COVID-19. The chain is built from TRBV7-2 and TRBJ1-1; a weak D match, TRBD1 (6 bases). The CDR3 DNA reads TGTGCCAGCAGCATCGGACAGAGGTATGAAGCTTTCTTT. Its protein product is CASSIGQRYEAFF.